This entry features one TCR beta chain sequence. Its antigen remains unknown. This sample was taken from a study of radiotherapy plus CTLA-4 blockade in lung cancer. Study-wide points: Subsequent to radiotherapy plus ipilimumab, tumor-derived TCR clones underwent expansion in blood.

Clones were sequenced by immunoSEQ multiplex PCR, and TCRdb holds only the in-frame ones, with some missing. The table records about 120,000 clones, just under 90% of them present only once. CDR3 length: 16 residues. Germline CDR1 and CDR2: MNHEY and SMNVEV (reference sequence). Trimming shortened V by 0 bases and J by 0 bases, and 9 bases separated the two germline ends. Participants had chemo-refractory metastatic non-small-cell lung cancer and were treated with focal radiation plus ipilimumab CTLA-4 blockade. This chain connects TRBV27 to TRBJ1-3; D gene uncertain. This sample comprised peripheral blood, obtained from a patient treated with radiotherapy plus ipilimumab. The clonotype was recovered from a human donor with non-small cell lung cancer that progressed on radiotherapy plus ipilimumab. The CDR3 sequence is CASSLSGGDSGNTIYF. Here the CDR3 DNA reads TGTGCCAGCAGTTTATCAGGAGGCGACTCTGGAAACACCATATATTTT.